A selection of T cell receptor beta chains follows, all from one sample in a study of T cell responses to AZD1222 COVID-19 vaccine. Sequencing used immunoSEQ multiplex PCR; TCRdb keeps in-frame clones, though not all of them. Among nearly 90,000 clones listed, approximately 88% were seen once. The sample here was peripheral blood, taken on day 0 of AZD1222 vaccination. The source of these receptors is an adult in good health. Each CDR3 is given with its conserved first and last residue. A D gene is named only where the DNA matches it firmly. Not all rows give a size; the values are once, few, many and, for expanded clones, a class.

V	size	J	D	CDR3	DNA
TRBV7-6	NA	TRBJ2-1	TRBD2	CASSKSGGGNPRNEQFF	TGTGCCAGCAGCAAGTCGGGGGGGGGCAATCCCCGCAATGAGCAGTTCTTC
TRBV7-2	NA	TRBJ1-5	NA	CASSLGYSRDQPQHF	TGTGCCAGCAGCTTAGGGTACAGTAGAGATCAGCCCCAGCATTTT
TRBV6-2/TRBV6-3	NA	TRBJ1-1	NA	CASSNVAEAFF	TGTGCCAGCAGTAACGTCGCTGAAGCTTTCTTT
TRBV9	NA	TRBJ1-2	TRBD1	CASSAGGTDFSGYTF	TGTGCCAGCAGCGCGGGGGGGACAGACTTCAGTGGCTACACCTTC
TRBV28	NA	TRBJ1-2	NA	CASSPWGTNYGYTF	TGTGCCAGCAGCCCTTGGGGGACTAACTATGGCTACACCTTC
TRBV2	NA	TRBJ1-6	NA	CASSERALLNSPLHF	TGTGCCAGCAGTGAAAGGGCCCTCTTGAATTCACCCCTCCACTTT
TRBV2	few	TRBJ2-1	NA	CASSPYNEQFF	TGTGCCAGCAGCCCTTACAATGAGCAGTTCTTC
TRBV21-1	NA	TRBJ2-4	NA	CASRTGATKNIQYF	TGTGCCAGCAGGACAGGGGCGACCAAAAACATTCAGTACTTC
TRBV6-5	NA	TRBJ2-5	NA	CASSYTGTQYF	TGTGCCAGCAGTTACACAGGGACCCAGTACTTC
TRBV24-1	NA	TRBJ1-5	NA	CATSDSDSFNQPQHF	TGTGCCACCAGTGATTCCGACAGTTTCAATCAGCCCCAGCATTTT
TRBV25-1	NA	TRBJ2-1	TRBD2	CASSERLAANEQFF	TGTGCCAGCAGTGAACGACTAGCGGCCAATGAGCAGTTCTTC
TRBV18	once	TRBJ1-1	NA	CASSPTLRMGFGTEAFF	TGTGCCAGCTCACCTACCTTACGTATGGGGTTTGGGACTGAAGCTTTCTTT
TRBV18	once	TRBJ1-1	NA	CASSVGENTEAFF	TGTGCCAGCTCCGTAGGGGAGAACACTGAAGCTTTCTTT
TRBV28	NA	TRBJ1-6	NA	CASSLGDGANSPLHF	TGTGCCAGCAGTTTAGGGGACGGAGCGAATTCACCCCTCCACTTT
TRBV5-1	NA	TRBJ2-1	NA	CASSLAEGGSYNEQFF	TGCGCCAGCAGCTTGGCCGAGGGGGGGTCCTACAATGAGCAGTTCTTC
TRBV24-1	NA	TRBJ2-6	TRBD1	CATSDPGQGASGANVLTF	TGTGCCACCAGTGATCCGGGACAGGGGGCTTCTGGGGCCAACGTCCTGACTTTC
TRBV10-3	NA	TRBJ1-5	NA	CAISAGTGDPSNQPQHF	TGTGCCATCAGCGCCGGGACCGGAGATCCTAGCAATCAGCCCCAGCATTTT
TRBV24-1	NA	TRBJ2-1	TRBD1	CATSMSGQGRNEQFF	TGTGCCACCAGTATGAGCGGACAGGGTCGTAATGAGCAGTTCTTC
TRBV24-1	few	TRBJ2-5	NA	CATSDLRWGETQYF	TGTGCCACCAGTGATTTACGGTGGGGAGAGACCCAGTACTTC
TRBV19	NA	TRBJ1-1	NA	CASSIQTGLNTEAFF	TGTGCCAGTAGTATCCAGACAGGTCTTAACACTGAAGCTTTCTTT
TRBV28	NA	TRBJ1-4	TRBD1	CASNYPGQREKLFF	TGTGCCAGCAATTACCCGGGACAGCGTGAAAAACTGTTTTTT
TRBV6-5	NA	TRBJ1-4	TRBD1	CASRAGTENEKLFF	TGTGCCAGCAGGGCAGGGACAGAAAATGAAAAACTGTTTTTT
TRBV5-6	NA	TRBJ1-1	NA	CASSFSRLRYTEAFF	TGTGCCAGCAGCTTTTCTAGGTTGAGGTACACTGAAGCTTTCTTT
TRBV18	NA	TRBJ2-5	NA	CASSPGQSQETQYF	TGTGCCAGCTCACCAGGGCAGAGTCAAGAGACCCAGTACTTC
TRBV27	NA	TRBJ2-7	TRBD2	CASRQGTSGSYEQYF	TGTGCCAGCAGACAGGGGACTAGCGGATCCTACGAGCAGTACTTC
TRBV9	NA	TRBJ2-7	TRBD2	CASSQEQASGRNEQYF	TGTGCCAGCAGCCAAGAGCAGGCCAGCGGGAGGAACGAGCAGTACTTC
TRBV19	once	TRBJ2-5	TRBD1	CASTSDRRETQYF	TGTGCCAGTACCTCGGACAGGAGGGAGACCCAGTACTTC
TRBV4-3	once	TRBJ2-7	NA	CASSQEVGGPSGGEQYF	TGCGCCAGCAGCCAAGAAGTCGGAGGACCGTCAGGAGGCGAGCAGTACTTC
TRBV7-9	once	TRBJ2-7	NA	CASSLVGLSGASSPYEQYF	TGTGCCAGCAGCTTAGTCGGTTTGTCAGGGGCTTCTTCACCCTACGAGCAGTACTTC
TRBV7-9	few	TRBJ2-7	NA	CASSEPSPTRIF	TGTGCCAGCAGCGAACCATCCCCTACTAGAATCTTC
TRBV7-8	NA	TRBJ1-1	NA	CASSARRLNTEAFF	TGTGCCAGCAGCGCTAGACGGTTGAACACTGAAGCTTTCTTT
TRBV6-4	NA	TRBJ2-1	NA	CASSDSQREWPYNEQFF	TGTGCCAGCAGTGACTCCCAAAGGGAGTGGCCCTACAATGAGCAGTTCTTC
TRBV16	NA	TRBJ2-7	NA	CASSRDGTYEQYF	TGTGCCAGCAGCCGGGACGGAACCTACGAGCAGTACTTC
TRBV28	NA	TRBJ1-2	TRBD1	CASRPTGQGDYGYTF	TGTGCCAGCAGACCTACCGGACAGGGGGACTATGGCTACACCTTC
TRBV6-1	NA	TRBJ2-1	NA	CASSEWEEQFF	TGTGCCAGCAGTGAATGGGAGGAGCAGTTCTTC
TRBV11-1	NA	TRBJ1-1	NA	CASSLESRGRTEAFF	TGTGCCAGCAGCTTAGAATCGAGGGGACGGACTGAAGCTTTCTTT
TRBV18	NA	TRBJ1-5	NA	CASSWEEHQPQHF	TGTGCCAGCTCATGGGAGGAACATCAGCCCCAGCATTTT
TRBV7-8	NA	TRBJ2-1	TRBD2	CASRRESRYNEQFF	TGTGCCAGCAGGCGGGAGAGTCGATACAATGAGCAGTTCTTC